The 31 T cell receptor beta chains in this list originate from one sample, sequenced in a study of T cell repertoires in cytomegalovirus infection. MiXCR was run by TCRdb on the reads, yielding one entry per CDR3 protein. The table records roughly 300,000 distinct CDR3 sequences, 8% to 9.5% of them present only once. The sequencing sample was made of PBMCs. These receptor sequences come from a human donor in good health (CMV status not recorded). Some clones in this sample may be carry-over from other donors' samples.

This clonotype was seen a few times. CDR3 bases: TGTGCCACCAGACCCACAGGGGGCACAGATACGCAGTATTTT. This codes for CATRPTGGTDTQYF. This chain uses TRBV24-1 with TRBJ2-3; 7 bases map to TRBD1. The J segment lost 1 base and the V segment lost 7 bases, leaving 4 bases of the junction unmatched. The CDR3 is made up of 14 amino acids. The germline V gene encodes CDR1 KGHDR and CDR2 SFDVKD.

This clonotype was seen only a few times. This chain joins TRBV27 and TRBJ2-7; 8 bases match TRBD2. J was trimmed by 7 bases and V by 2 bases; bases with no gene match: 7. CDR3 length equals 14 residues. Germline V gene data show CDR1 as MNHEY and CDR2 as SMNVEV (reference sequence). The CDR3 DNA reads TGTGCCAGCAGTTTACTCGGGAGGGCAGGTGAGCAGTACTTC. This translates into CASSLLGRAGEQYF.

This clonotype appeared many times. This rearrangement joins TRBV7-2 to TRBJ2-7; no clear D gene. This CDR3 has 12 residues. The germline CDR1 and CDR2 sequences are SGHTA and FQGNSA. The germline V and J ends were trimmed by 3 bases and 7 bases, with 10 bases remaining between them. DNA for the CDR3: TGTGCCAGCAGCTTCCCCCCCATGGAGCAGTACTTC. This sequence encodes CASSFPPMEQYF.

This rearrangement joins TRBV29-1 to TRBJ2-1, with 9 bases matching TRBD2. Germline loops: CDR1 SQVTM, CDR2 ANQGSEA. The length of the CDR3 is 13 residues. Trimming removed 8 bases from V and 7 bases from J; junction bases left unmatched: 9. The CDR3 sequence is CSLAGGPGNEQFF. The CDR3 DNA reads as TGCAGCCTCGCGGGGGGGCCAGGAAATGAGCAGTTCTTC.

This clonotype showed up many times. The V gene is TRBV6-1, the J gene TRBJ2-1; weak D call: TRBD2 (6 bases). Germline V CDR1 and CDR2: MNHNS, SASEGT. Deletions cut 2 bases from V and 15 bases from J, with 14 bases between. The CDR3 loop spans 12 amino acids. For the CDR3, the DNA is TGTGCCAGCAGTGAAACCCGACTAGACCTGTTCTTC. Protein sequence: CASSETRLDLFF.

The V call is TRBV19, the J call TRBJ1-4; possibly TRBD1 for D (6 bases). Trimming pared 3 bases from V and 10 bases from J, leaving 18 bases between. This CDR3 is built from 15 residues. Germline loops: CDR1 LNHDA, CDR2 SQIVND (reference sequence). The CDR3 loop reads CASSISSDSFRKLFF. CDR3 sequence (DNA): TGTGCCAGTAGTATTAGTTCGGACAGCTTTCGAAAACTGTTTTTT.

The chain couples TRBV19 to TRBJ2-3; 7 positions match TRBD2. CDR3 size: 14 residues. V was clipped by 4 bases and J by 5 bases; unmatched bases: 6. The V gene's germline CDR1 is LNHDA and CDR2 SQIVND (reference sequence). DNA of the CDR3: TGTGCCAGTAGTAGCGGGAGAGCAGGAGATACGCAGTATTTT. This translates into CASSSGRAGDTQYF.

This clonotype was recorded a few times. The rearrangement uses TRBV18 and TRBJ1-2; D unclear. Deletions cut 1 base from V and 8 bases from J, with 20 bases between. The germline V gene encodes CDR1 KGHSH and CDR2 LQKENI. CDR3 length: 16 residues. Here the CDR3 reads CASSPRSVDRLRGYTF. CDR3 nucleotides: TGTGCCAGCTCACCACGATCTGTGGACCGCTTGAGGGGCTACACCTTC. The variable domain in full, completed from reference TRBV18 and TRBJ1-2, reads NAGVMQNPRHLVRRRGQEARLRCSPMKGHSHVYWYRQLPEEGLKFMVYLQKENIIDESGMPKERFSAEFPKEGPSILRIQQVVRGDSAAYFCASSPRSVDRLRGYTFGSGTRLTVV.

This clonotype was seen repeatedly, ten times or more. This rearrangement joins TRBV11-1 to TRBJ2-7, with 8 bases that match TRBD2. The germline CDR1 and CDR2 sequences are SGHAT and FQDESV (reference sequence). This CDR3 region has 14 residues. V was pared by 3 bases and J by 5 bases, with 6 bases of the junction left unmatched. The CDR3 nucleotides read TGTGCCAGCAGCTTCCCGAGCGGGGGCCACGAGCAGTACTTC. Translating gives CASSFPSGGHEQYF. The variable domain in full, completed from reference TRBV11-1 and TRBJ2-7, reads EAEVAQSPRYKITEKSQAVAFWCDPISGHATLYWYRQILGQGPELLVQFQDESVVDDSQLPKDRFSAERLKGVDSTLKIQPAELGDSAMYLCASSFPSGGHEQYFGPGTRLTVT.

This clonotype was observed a handful of times. The V gene is TRBV6-2 or TRBV6-3, the J gene TRBJ2-1; 13 bases are a match to TRBD2. The CDR3 extends over 16 amino acids. CDR1 and CDR2 from the germline V gene are MNHEY and SVGEGT. The V segment lost 5 bases and the J segment 7 bases; nucleotides outside the gene matches: 8. The CDR3: CASSATSGRALNEQFF. CDR3 in DNA: TGTGCCAGCAGTGCTACTAGCGGGAGGGCCCTGAATGAGCAGTTCTTC.

V gene TRBV30 combines with J gene TRBJ2-7; D unclear. The CDR3 has 13 residues. Germline loops: CDR1 GTSNPN, CDR2 SVGIG (reference sequence). Between the trimmed V and J ends, which lost 4 bases and 0 bases, there was a span of 10 bases. The CDR3 protein is CAWTRDNSYEQYF. The CDR3 nucleotides are TGTGCCTGGACCCGAGACAACTCCTACGAGCAGTACTTC.

This clonotype was seen only a few times. The chain is built from TRBV11-2 and TRBJ1-4, with D unclear. Germline V lookup: CDR1 SGHAT, CDR2 FQNNGV. The V and J ends lost 1 base and 10 bases respectively, with 13 bases between them. CDR3 length: 14 amino acids. The CDR3 region is CASSLAVGLVKLFF. The CDR3 DNA reads TGTGCCAGCAGCTTAGCTGTCGGTTTGGTAAAACTGTTTTTT.

This clonotype was seen ten or more times. The chain is built from TRBV7-2 and TRBJ1-6, with a weak D call TRBD1 (5 bases). There are 15 residues in the CDR3. Trimming took off 6 bases at V and 6 bases at J, with 15 bases between the two ends. CDR1 is SGHTA and CDR2 is FQGNSA in the germline V gene. The CDR3 loop reads CASRASGPLNSPLHF. In nucleotides, the CDR3 is TGTGCCAGCAGAGCCTCGGGACCCCTTAATTCACCCCTCCACTTT.

This clonotype came up many times. The chain joins TRBV6-5 to TRBJ2-1; TRBD2 matches at 7 bases. The CDR3 has 16 amino acids. J gave up 3 bases and V 2 bases, and 7 bases lay outside the gene matches. Germline loops: CDR1 MNHEY, CDR2 SVGAGI. In nucleotides, the CDR3 is TGTGCCAGCAGTTACGCCTCCGGGACTATCTACAATGAGCAGTTCTTC. Protein: CASSYASGTIYNEQFF.

This clonotype was counted between two and nine times. The gene calls are TRBV12-3 or TRBV12-4 and TRBJ2-2, with a tentative D call TRBD1 (5 bases). The CDR3 contains 14 residues. V lost 7 bases and J lost 0, with 9 bases in between. CDR3 DNA sequence: TGTGCCAGCACGGACATTCCGAACACCGGGGAGCTGTTTTTT. Translated, it gives CASTDIPNTGELFF.

V and J are TRBV6-5 and TRBJ2-7, with TRBD2 identical over 9 bases. CDR1 and CDR2 from the germline V gene are MNHEY and SVGAGI. The CDR3 contains 16 residues. V lost 0 bases and J lost 2; bases outside the gene matches: 5. CDR3 amino acids: CASSYSAASGTYEQYF. Written as DNA, the CDR3 is TGTGCCAGCAGTTACTCCGCGGCTAGCGGGACCTACGAGCAGTACTTC.

This clonotype came up many times. V and J are TRBV5-6 and TRBJ1-2; 11 bases line up with TRBD1. Germline V gene sequence: CDR1 SGHDT, CDR2 YYEEEE. V was clipped by 4 bases and J by 5 bases; unmatched bases: 7. The length of the CDR3 is 15 residues. The chain's CDR3 is CASSPGQGARYGYTF. The DNA of the CDR3 is TGTGCCAGCAGCCCAGGACAGGGGGCGCGGTATGGCTACACCTTC.

This clonotype has at least ten counts. One junction end does not reproduce the germline sequence, and a read error may be involved. The rearrangement joins TRBV7-2 to TRBJ2-2; TRBD2 is a possible D gene (5 bases). The CDR3 length is 14 residues. Germline V gene data show CDR1 as SGHTA and CDR2 as FQGNSA. Here the CDR3 DNA reads TGTGCCAGCAGCGTAGCGAGGAACACCGGGGAGCTGTTTTTT. Translating it yields CASSVARNTGELFF.

The chain employs TRBV27 and TRBJ2-2, with 10 bases lining up with TRBD2. From germline, CDR1 is MNHEY and CDR2 SMNVEV (reference sequence). CDR3 length equals 19 residues. V trimming: 5 bases; J trimming: 0 bases; junction bases outside the gene matches: 12. The CDR3 reads CASSRLIPGTSANTGELFF. In DNA, the CDR3 is TGTGCCAGCAGTCGCCTAATTCCCGGGACTAGCGCGAACACCGGGGAGCTGTTTTTT.

This clonotype has more than one count but fewer than ten. The chain employs TRBV19 and TRBJ1-5; no definite D call. Trimming pared 5 bases from V and 11 bases from J, leaving 19 bases between. Looked up from germline, CDR1 is LNHDA and CDR2 is SQIVND (reference sequence). The CDR3 has 14 residues. In nucleotides, the CDR3 is TGTGCCAGTAGTCCGGATGGGCTCCGCTTGGCCCAGCATTTT. Amino acid sequence: CASSPDGLRLAQHF.

In this sample, this clonotype turned up many times. The chain joins TRBV6-2 or TRBV6-3 to TRBJ1-5; D is unresolved. Germline V gives CDR1 MNHEY, CDR2 SVGEGT. V lost 0 bases and J lost 7, with 10 bases in between. The CDR3 runs to 14 residues. CDR3 bases: TGTGCCAGCAGTTACTCGAGTACGCGACAGCCCCAGCATTTT. It codes for CASSYSSTRQPQHF.

This clonotype was picked up a small number of times. The CDR3 DNA reads as TGCAGTGCTCTAGCGGGTGCCGGTGGGGAGACCCAGTACTTC. It yields the protein CSALAGAGGETQYF. This chain joins TRBV20-1 and TRBJ2-5, with 8 positions matching TRBD2. Germline CDR1 reads DFQATT; CDR2 reads SNEGSKA (reference sequence). Unmatched junction bases numbered 10, after V lost 5 bases and J lost 5 bases. This CDR3 spans 14 amino acids.

This clonotype was counted between two and nine times. The J gene is TRBJ2-2, the V gene TRBV11-1, with D possibly matching TRBD1 (6 bases). The CDR3 covers 16 residues. V shed 0 bases and J shed 5 bases, with 13 bases lying between them. Germline V gene data show CDR1 as SGHAT and CDR2 as FQDESV (reference sequence). In DNA form, the CDR3 reads TGTGCCAGCAGCTTAGCGCGCAGGGGTAGGACCGGGGAGCTGTTTTTT. The encoded protein is CASSLARRGRTGELFF.

The V and J genes are TRBV7-9 and TRBJ2-1, with D unresolved. Trimming removed 1 base from V and 7 bases from J, with 11 bases in between. From germline, CDR1 is SEHNR and CDR2 FQNEAQ (reference sequence). The CDR3 spans 14 residues. In DNA, the CDR3 is TGTGCCAGCAGCTTAGGGGCAGACGTAAATGAGCAGTTCTTC. Protein sequence: CASSLGADVNEQFF.

In this sample, this clonotype turned up many times. The J gene is TRBJ1-2, the V gene TRBV28; D ambiguous. Trimming pared 2 bases from V and 2 bases from J, leaving 12 bases between. This CDR3 has 15 residues. The germline V gene encodes CDR1 MDHEN and CDR2 SYDVKM. The DNA for the CDR3 is TGTGCCAGCAGTTTAACGGGCCTACCCAACTATGGCTACACCTTC. Amino acids: CASSLTGLPNYGYTF.

The V call is TRBV28, the J call TRBJ2-7; 7 bases agree with TRBD2. The CDR3 extends over 17 amino acids. The ends lost 3 bases at V and 0 bases at J; junction bases unmatched: 11. Germline V gene sequence: CDR1 MDHEN, CDR2 SYDVKM. DNA for the CDR3: TGTGCCAGCAGTTTCGGGGCGGGCGGGAGAGGCTCCTACGAGCAGTACTTC. Translation: CASSFGAGGRGSYEQYF.

The V gene is TRBV12-3 or TRBV12-4, the J gene TRBJ1-1; D not certain. The CDR3 contains 14 residues. Trimming pared 8 bases from V and 0 bases from J, leaving 13 bases between. The CDR3 loop is CASGMGGMNTEAFF. In DNA form, the CDR3 reads TGTGCCAGCGGCATGGGCGGGATGAACACTGAAGCTTTCTTT.

This clonotype was recorded a few times. V is TRBV18 and J is TRBJ2-1; perhaps TRBD1 as D (5 bases). Germline V gene lookup returns CDR1 KGHSH and CDR2 LQKENI. This CDR3 is built from 15 residues. V was cut by 6 bases and J by 5 bases, with 17 bases left in between. CDR3 nucleotide sequence: TGTGCCAGCTCCACCAACCAGGGTCTTAACAATGAGCAGTTCTTC. Amino acid sequence: CASSTNQGLNNEQFF.

This clonotype was detected only a few times. The chain carries TRBV7-3 and TRBJ2-1, with 9 bases aligning to TRBD2. CDR3 length equals 16 residues. Germline trimming cut 0 bases from V and 9 bases from J; bases unmatched to any gene: 9. Germline lookup yields CDR1 SGHTA and CDR2 FQGTGA. In DNA, the CDR3 is TGTGCCAGCAGCTTAACGAGCTCTAGCGGGATCATTGAGCAGTTCTTC. Protein product: CASSLTSSSGIIEQFF. The full variable domain, its missing parts supplied by reference TRBV7-3 and TRBJ2-1, is GAGVSQTPSNKVTEKGKYVELRCDPISGHTALYWYRQSLGQGPEFLIYFQGTGAADDSGLPNDRFFAVRPEGSVSTLKIQRTERGDSAVYLCASSLTSSSGIIEQFFGPGTRLTVL.

In DNA, the CDR3 is TGCGCCAGCAGTCATTGTGATGAGCAGTTCTTC. The encoded protein is CASSHCDEQFF. The chain joins TRBV23-1 to TRBJ2-1; D gene unclear. TRBV23-1 falls under the ORF class, with uncertain function. Trimming stripped 3 bases from V and 8 bases from J, with 5 bases between. This CDR3 spans 11 amino acids.

This clonotype was counted many times. CDR3 sequence: CASSPSSGGPNEQFF. The CDR3 DNA follows: TGTGCCAGCAGTCCTTCTAGCGGGGGGCCGAATGAGCAGTTCTTC. The chain joins TRBV6-1 to TRBJ2-1; 11 positions agree with TRBD2. CDR1 and CDR2 from the germline V gene are MNHNS and SASEGT. Trimming took 5 bases from V and 7 from J; bases not matched to a gene: 7. This CDR3 comprises 15 residues.